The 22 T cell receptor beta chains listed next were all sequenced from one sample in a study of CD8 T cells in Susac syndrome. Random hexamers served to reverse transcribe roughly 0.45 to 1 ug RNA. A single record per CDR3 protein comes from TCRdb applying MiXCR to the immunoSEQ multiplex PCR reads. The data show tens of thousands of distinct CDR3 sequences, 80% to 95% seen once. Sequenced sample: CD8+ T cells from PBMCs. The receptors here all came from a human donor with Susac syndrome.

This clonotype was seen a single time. CDR3 nucleotides: TGCAGCGGCCGTGGCGAAAACATTCAGTACTTC. Protein product: CSGRGENIQYF. This chain connects TRBV29-1 to TRBJ2-4; D unclear. V shed 7 bases and J shed 5 bases, with 9 bases lying between them. Germline CDR1 reads SQVTM; CDR2 reads ANQGSEA. The CDR3 runs to 11 residues.

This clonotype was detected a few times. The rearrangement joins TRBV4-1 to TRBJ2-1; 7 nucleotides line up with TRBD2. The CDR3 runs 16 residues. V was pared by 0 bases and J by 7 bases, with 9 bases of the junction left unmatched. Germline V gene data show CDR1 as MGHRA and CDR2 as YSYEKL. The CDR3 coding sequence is TGCGCCAGCAGCCAAGATAGGGACTACTTGGGAAATGAGCAGTTCTTC. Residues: CASSQDRDYLGNEQFF.

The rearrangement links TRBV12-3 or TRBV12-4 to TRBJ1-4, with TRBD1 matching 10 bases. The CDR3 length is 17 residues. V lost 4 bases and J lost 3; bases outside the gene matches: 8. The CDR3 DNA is TGTGCCAGCAGTTCGTGGACAGGGGGGGCCGCTAATGAAAAACTGTTTTTT. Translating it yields CASSSWTGGAANEKLFF.

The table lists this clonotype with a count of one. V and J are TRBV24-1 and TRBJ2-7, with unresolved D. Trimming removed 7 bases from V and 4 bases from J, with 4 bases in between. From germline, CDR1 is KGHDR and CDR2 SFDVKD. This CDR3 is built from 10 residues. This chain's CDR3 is CATRGYEQYF. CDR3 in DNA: TGTGCCACCAGGGGGTACGAGCAGTACTTC.

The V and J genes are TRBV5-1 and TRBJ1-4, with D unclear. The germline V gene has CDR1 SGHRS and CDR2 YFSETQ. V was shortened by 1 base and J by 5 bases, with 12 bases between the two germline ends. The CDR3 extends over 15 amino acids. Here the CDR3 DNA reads TGCGCCAGCAGCTTGAGTGTTGGTGAGAATGAAAAACTGTTTTTT. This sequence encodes CASSLSVGENEKLFF.

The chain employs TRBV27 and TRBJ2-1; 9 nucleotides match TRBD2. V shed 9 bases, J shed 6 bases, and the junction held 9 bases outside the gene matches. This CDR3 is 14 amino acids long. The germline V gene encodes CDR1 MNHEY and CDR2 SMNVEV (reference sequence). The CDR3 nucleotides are TGTGCCAGTAGTCTAGCGGGGAGAGTCAATGAGCAGTTCTTC. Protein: CASSLAGRVNEQFF.

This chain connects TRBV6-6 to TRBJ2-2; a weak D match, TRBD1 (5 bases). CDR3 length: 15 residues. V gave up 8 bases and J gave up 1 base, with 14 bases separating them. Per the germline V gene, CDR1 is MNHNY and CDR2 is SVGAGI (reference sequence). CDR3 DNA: TGTGCCAGCGTGAGCCCTACAGGGAACACCGGGGAGCTGTTTTTT. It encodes CASVSPTGNTGELFF.

CDR3 DNA: TGTGCCTGGAGTCAGCAGGGGGATTCACCCCTCCACTTT. It codes for CAWSQQGDSPLHF. The chain couples TRBV30 to TRBJ1-6, with 7 bases fitting TRBD1. Per the germline V gene, CDR1 is GTSNPN and CDR2 is SVGIG (reference sequence). CDR3 size: 13 residues. With 2 bases clipped from V and 8 bases from J, the junction kept 3 bases outside the gene matches.

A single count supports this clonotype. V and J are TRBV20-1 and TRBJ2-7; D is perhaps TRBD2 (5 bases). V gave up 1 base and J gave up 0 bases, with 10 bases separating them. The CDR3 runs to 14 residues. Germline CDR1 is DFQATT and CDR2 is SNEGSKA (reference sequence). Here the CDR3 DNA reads TGCAGTGCTAGAGGGACGGGGAGCTCCTACGAGCAGTACTTC. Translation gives CSARGTGSSYEQYF.

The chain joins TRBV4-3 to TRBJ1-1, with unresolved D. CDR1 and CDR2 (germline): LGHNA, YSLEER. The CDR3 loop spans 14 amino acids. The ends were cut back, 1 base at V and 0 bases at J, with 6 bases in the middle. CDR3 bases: TGCGCCAGCAGCCAAGGACGGTTGAACACTGAAGCTTTCTTT. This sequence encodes CASSQGRLNTEAFF.

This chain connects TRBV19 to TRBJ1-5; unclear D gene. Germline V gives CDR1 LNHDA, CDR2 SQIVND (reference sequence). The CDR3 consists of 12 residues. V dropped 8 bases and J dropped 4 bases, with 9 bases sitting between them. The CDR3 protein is CASHKGNQPQHF. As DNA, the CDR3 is TGTGCCAGTCACAAGGGAAATCAGCCCCAGCATTTT.

CDR3 bases: TGTGCCAGCTCACGGGACACAGAGAACTATGGCTACACCTTC. Translated: CASSRDTENYGYTF. The chain employs TRBV18 and TRBJ1-2, with a possible D match to TRBD1 (6 bases). V was cut by 4 bases and J by 2 bases, with 11 bases left in between. The CDR3 extends over 14 amino acids. CDR1 and CDR2 from the germline V gene are KGHSH and LQKENI.

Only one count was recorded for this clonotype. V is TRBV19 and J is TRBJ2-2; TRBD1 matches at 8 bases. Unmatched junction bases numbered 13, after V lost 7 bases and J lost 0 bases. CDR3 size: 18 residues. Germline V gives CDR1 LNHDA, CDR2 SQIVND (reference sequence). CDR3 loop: CASNSGTGDTPNTGELFF. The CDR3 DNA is TGTGCCAGTAACTCCGGGACAGGAGACACCCCGAACACCGGGGAGCTGTTTTTT.

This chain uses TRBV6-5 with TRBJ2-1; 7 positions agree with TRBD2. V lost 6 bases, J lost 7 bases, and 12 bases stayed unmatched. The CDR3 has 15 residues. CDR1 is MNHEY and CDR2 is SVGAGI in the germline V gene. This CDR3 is CASSPGLPVPNEQFF. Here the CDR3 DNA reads TGTGCCAGCAGCCCGGGACTACCCGTCCCAAATGAGCAGTTCTTC.

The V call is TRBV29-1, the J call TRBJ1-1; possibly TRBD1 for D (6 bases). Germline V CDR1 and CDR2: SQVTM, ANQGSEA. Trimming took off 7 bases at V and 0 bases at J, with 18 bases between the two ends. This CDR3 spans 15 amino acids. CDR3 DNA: TGCAGCGCACGGACAGCCCATCTAATGAACACTGAAGCTTTCTTT. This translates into CSARTAHLMNTEAFF.

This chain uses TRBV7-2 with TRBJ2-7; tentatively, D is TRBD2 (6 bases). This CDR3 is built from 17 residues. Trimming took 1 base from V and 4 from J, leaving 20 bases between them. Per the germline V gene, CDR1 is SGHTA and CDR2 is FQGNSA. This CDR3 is CASSLDGLGGPTYEQYF. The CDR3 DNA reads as TGTGCCAGCAGCTTAGACGGGTTAGGAGGGCCTACGTACGAGCAGTACTTC.

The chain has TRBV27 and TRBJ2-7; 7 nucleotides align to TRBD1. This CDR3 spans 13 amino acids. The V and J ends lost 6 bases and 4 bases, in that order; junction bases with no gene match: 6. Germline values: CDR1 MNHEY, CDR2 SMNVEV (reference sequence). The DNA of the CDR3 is TGTGCCAGCAGACCGACAGGGCCATACGAGCAGTACTTC. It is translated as CASRPTGPYEQYF.

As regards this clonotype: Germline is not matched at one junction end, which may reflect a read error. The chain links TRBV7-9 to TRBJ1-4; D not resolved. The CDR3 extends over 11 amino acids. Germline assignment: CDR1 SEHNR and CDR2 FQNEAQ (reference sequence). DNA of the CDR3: TGTGCCAGCTTCCTCCATGAAGAACTGTTTTTT. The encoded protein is CASFLHEELFF.

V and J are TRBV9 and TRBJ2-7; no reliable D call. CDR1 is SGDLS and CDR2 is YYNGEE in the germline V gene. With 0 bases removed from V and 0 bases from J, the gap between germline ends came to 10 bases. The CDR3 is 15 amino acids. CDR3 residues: CASSVEARSSYEQYF. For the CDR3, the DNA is TGTGCCAGCAGCGTAGAGGCACGTAGCTCCTACGAGCAGTACTTC.

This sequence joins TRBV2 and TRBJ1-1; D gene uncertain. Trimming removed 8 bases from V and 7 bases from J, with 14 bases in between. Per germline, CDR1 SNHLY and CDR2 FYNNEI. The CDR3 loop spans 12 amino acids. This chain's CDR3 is CASYRLRDEAFF. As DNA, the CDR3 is TGTGCCAGCTATCGTTTGAGAGATGAAGCTTTCTTT.

CDR3 sequence (DNA): TGTGCCAGCGGGGCTAGCGGAAATAATGAGCAGTTCTTC. This sequence encodes CASGASGNNEQFF. The genes are TRBV19 and TRBJ2-1, with 7 bases aligning to TRBD2. The CDR3 runs to 13 residues. The V and J ends lost 9 bases and 7 bases, in that order; junction bases with no gene match: 9. The germline CDR1 and CDR2 sequences are LNHDA and SQIVND (reference sequence).

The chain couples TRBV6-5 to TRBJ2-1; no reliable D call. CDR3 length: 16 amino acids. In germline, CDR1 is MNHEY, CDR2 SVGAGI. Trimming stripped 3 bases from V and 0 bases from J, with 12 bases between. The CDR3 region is CASSYPGRSSYNEQFF. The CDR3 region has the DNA TGTGCCAGCAGTTATCCTGGGCGGAGCTCCTACAATGAGCAGTTCTTC.